A selection of T cell receptor beta chains follows, all from one sample in a study of CD8 T cells in Susac syndrome. Via MiXCR, TCRdb re-called the immunoSEQ multiplex PCR reads, giving one row per CDR3 protein. The sample lists 150,000 to 200,000 distinct CDR3 sequences; approximately 93% were seen once. Material for sequencing was CD4+ T cells from PBMCs. The receptors derive from a human donor in good health. CDR3s include the opening cysteine and the closing phenylalanine or tryptophan. Each record gives: clone size, D gene, V gene, J gene, CDR3 protein, CDR3 DNA. A D gene is named only where the DNA matches it firmly. Not every row has a clone size; where given, it reads once, few, many or a size class.

clone_size: NA
d_call: NA
v_call: TRBV9
j_call: TRBJ1-5
cdr3_aa: CASQLSPGQPQHF
cdr3_nt: TGTGCCAGCCAGCTTTCTCCGGGTCAGCCCCAGCATTTT

clone_size: NA
d_call: TRBD2
v_call: TRBV29-1
j_call: TRBJ2-5
cdr3_aa: CSVVIAGGQETQYF
cdr3_nt: TGCAGCGTTGTGATAGCGGGGGGCCAAGAGACCCAGTACTTC

clone_size: NA
d_call: NA
v_call: TRBV29-1
j_call: TRBJ2-5
cdr3_aa: CSVVAEGETQYF
cdr3_nt: TGCAGCGTTGTGGCTGAGGGAGAGACCCAGTACTTC

clone_size: once
d_call: NA
v_call: TRBV5-6
j_call: TRBJ2-7
cdr3_aa: CASSLGLRDGHEQYF
cdr3_nt: TGTGCCAGCAGCTTGGGGCTCCGGGACGGACACGAGCAGTACTTC

clone_size: NA
d_call: TRBD1
v_call: TRBV3-1
j_call: TRBJ1-6
cdr3_aa: CASSQEDRVYSPLHF
cdr3_nt: TGTGCCAGCAGCCAAGAAGACAGGGTTTACTCACCCCTCCACTTT

clone_size: NA
d_call: NA
v_call: TRBV7-9
j_call: TRBJ2-3
cdr3_aa: CASSPGLSSDTQYF
cdr3_nt: TGTGCCAGCAGCCCGGGACTCTCTTCAGATACGCAGTATTTT

clone_size: NA
d_call: NA
v_call: TRBV12-3/TRBV12-4
j_call: TRBJ1-2
cdr3_aa: CASSLAGVGANYGYTF
cdr3_nt: TGTGCCAGCAGTTTGGCGGGGGTTGGGGCTAACTATGGCTACACCTTC

clone_size: once
d_call: NA
v_call: TRBV4-2
j_call: TRBJ2-6
cdr3_aa: CASGGSPPRGANVLTF
cdr3_nt: TGTGCCAGCGGAGGGTCGCCTCCAAGGGGGGCCAACGTCCTGACTTTC

clone_size: NA
d_call: NA
v_call: TRBV20-1
j_call: TRBJ2-4
cdr3_aa: CSAATPRGFRNIQYF
cdr3_nt: TGCAGTGCGGCCACCCCCCGGGGGTTCAGAAACATTCAGTACTTC

clone_size: NA
d_call: NA
v_call: TRBV20-1
j_call: TRBJ2-2
cdr3_aa: CSAKPGRPSNTGELFF
cdr3_nt: TGCAGTGCGAAGCCGGGACGTCCTTCAAACACCGGGGAGCTGTTTTTT

clone_size: NA
d_call: NA
v_call: TRBV20-1
j_call: TRBJ1-6
cdr3_aa: CSAEMGNSPLHF
cdr3_nt: TGCAGTGCAGAAATGGGGAATTCACCCCTCCACTTT

clone_size: few
d_call: TRBD1
v_call: TRBV12-3/TRBV12-4
j_call: TRBJ1-2
cdr3_aa: CASSTGGGYTF
cdr3_nt: TGTGCCAGCAGTACAGGGGGCGGCTACACCTTC

clone_size: once
d_call: TRBD2
v_call: TRBV5-1
j_call: TRBJ2-1
cdr3_aa: CASSVGTSAYNEQFF
cdr3_nt: TGCGCCAGCAGCGTCGGGACTAGCGCCTACAATGAGCAGTTCTTC

clone_size: once
d_call: NA
v_call: TRBV6-6
j_call: TRBJ2-7
cdr3_aa: CASNPTGRYEQYF
cdr3_nt: TGTGCCAGTAACCCTACAGGGCGGTACGAGCAGTACTTC

clone_size: NA
d_call: NA
v_call: TRBV12-3/TRBV12-4
j_call: TRBJ2-5
cdr3_aa: CASSPRGRMETQYF
cdr3_nt: TGTGCCAGCAGTCCCAGGGGGAGGATGGAGACCCAGTACTTC

clone_size: NA
d_call: NA
v_call: TRBV2
j_call: TRBJ2-2
cdr3_aa: CASSVDSANTGELFF
cdr3_nt: TGTGCCAGCAGTGTGGACAGCGCGAACACCGGGGAGCTGTTTTTT

clone_size: NA
d_call: NA
v_call: TRBV5-1
j_call: TRBJ1-1
cdr3_aa: CASSIRLGAEAFF
cdr3_nt: TGCGCCAGCAGTATCCGGCTTGGAGCTGAAGCTTTCTTT

clone_size: NA
d_call: NA
v_call: TRBV30
j_call: TRBJ1-5
cdr3_aa: CAWNTGGTVGQPQHF
cdr3_nt: TGTGCCTGGAATACCGGGGGGACTGTGGGGCAGCCCCAGCATTTT

clone_size: NA
d_call: TRBD2
v_call: TRBV7-9
j_call: TRBJ2-2
cdr3_aa: CASSLRLAGGSGELFF
cdr3_nt: TGTGCCAGCAGTCTCAGACTAGCGGGGGGCTCCGGGGAGCTGTTTTTT

clone_size: once
d_call: NA
v_call: TRBV7-9
j_call: TRBJ2-7
cdr3_aa: CASSLDRVPYEQYF
cdr3_nt: TGTGCCAGCAGCTTAGATAGGGTTCCCTACGAGCAGTACTTC

clone_size: NA
d_call: NA
v_call: TRBV20-1
j_call: TRBJ1-1
cdr3_aa: CSASQAGGTTEAFF
cdr3_nt: TGCAGTGCTAGTCAGGCAGGCGGGACCACTGAAGCTTTCTTT

clone_size: NA
d_call: NA
v_call: TRBV7-9
j_call: TRBJ2-5
cdr3_aa: CASSLDLQSGTQYF
cdr3_nt: TGTGCCAGCAGCTTAGATCTACAGTCGGGGACCCAGTACTTC

clone_size: NA
d_call: NA
v_call: TRBV7-9
j_call: TRBJ1-3
cdr3_aa: CASSFHGLAGNTIYF
cdr3_nt: TGTGCCAGCAGCTTCCACGGGCTAGCTGGAAACACCATATATTTT

clone_size: NA
d_call: TRBD1
v_call: TRBV9
j_call: TRBJ1-2
cdr3_aa: CASSVGDRRMAGYTF
cdr3_nt: TGTGCCAGCAGCGTAGGGGACAGGAGAATGGCTGGCTACACCTTC

clone_size: NA
d_call: NA
v_call: TRBV10-3
j_call: TRBJ2-5
cdr3_aa: CAISDSRKETQYF
cdr3_nt: TGTGCCATCAGTGATAGCAGGAAAGAGACCCAGTACTTC

clone_size: NA
d_call: NA
v_call: TRBV24-1
j_call: TRBJ1-2
cdr3_aa: CATSDILGGYTF
cdr3_nt: TGTGCCACCAGTGATATCTTGGGTGGCTACACCTTC

clone_size: NA
d_call: NA
v_call: TRBV29-1
j_call: TRBJ2-7
cdr3_aa: CKGVQGYEQYF
cdr3_nt: TGCAAGGGGGTCCAGGGATACGAGCAGTACTTC

clone_size: NA
d_call: TRBD1
v_call: TRBV5-1
j_call: TRBJ1-5
cdr3_aa: CASRQGSQPQHF
cdr3_nt: TGCGCCAGCAGACAGGGGAGTCAGCCCCAGCATTTT

clone_size: NA
d_call: NA
v_call: TRBV12-3/TRBV12-4
j_call: TRBJ1-5
cdr3_aa: CASSRRQTNSNQPQHF
cdr3_nt: TGTGCCAGCAGTCGCAGACAGACAAATAGCAATCAGCCCCAGCATTTT

clone_size: once
d_call: NA
v_call: TRBV6-2/TRBV6-3
j_call: TRBJ1-3
cdr3_aa: CASSRTAASSGNTIYF
cdr3_nt: TGTGCCAGCAGCAGGACCGCGGCATCATCTGGAAACACCATATATTTT

clone_size: NA
d_call: NA
v_call: TRBV9
j_call: TRBJ1-3
cdr3_aa: CASSDRTQGTGNTIYF
cdr3_nt: TGTGCCAGCAGCGACCGGACGCAGGGAACCGGAAACACCATATATTTT